Reported below is one T cell receptor (beta chain). The target antigen is unknown. TCRdb reanalyzed the 5' RACE reads and collapses them to one entry per CDR3 protein, without DNA. Found here are approximately 200,000 distinct CDR3 sequences; the top ten clones hold around 1.5%. Germline V lookup: CDR1 SQVTM, CDR2 ANQGSEA. The length of the CDR3 is 13 residues. This entry comes from a study of monozygotic twins with inflammatory bowel disease. General study results and limits: Twins classed as concordant or discordant showed no difference in repertoire similarity, possibly from limited power. IBD patients share fewer clonotypes with other people than healthy twins do, especially with disease activity.

The source of this sequence is a human donor with ulcerative colitis or Crohn's disease, or a healthy co-twin of an affected twin (not recorded which). The V and J genes are TRBV29-1 and TRBJ2-7; TCRdb's D call, TRBD2, is unchecked because there is no DNA. The material sequenced was blood. The CDR3 loop is CSVRKSGGYEQYF.